These 26 T cell receptor beta chains were sequenced from one sample in a study of early T cells in non-severe SARS-CoV-2 infection. Each CDR3 protein is one row after TCRdb ran MiXCR on the 5' RACE reads. The repertoire holds under 45,000 distinct CDR3 sequences, with under 7% as singletons. The sequencing used whole blood, collected at baseline. The receptors stem from an adult who was a healthcare worker with PCR-confirmed SARS-CoV-2 infection or an uninfected control (not recorded which).

This clonotype was counted at least ten times. This rearrangement joins TRBV18 to TRBJ2-7; D ambiguous. Germline V gene lookup returns CDR1 KGHSH and CDR2 LQKENI. The CDR3 runs 15 residues. V lost 3 bases, J lost 6 bases, and 18 bases lay in between. Here the CDR3 DNA reads TGTGCCAGCTCACCGGGTTTCCAGGAAAGGACCGAGCAGTACTTC. Translation gives CASSPGFQERTEQYF.

This clonotype has at least ten counts. V usage is TRBV27 and J usage is TRBJ2-7, with D hard to call. The CDR3 has 14 amino acids. Germline V gene sequence: CDR1 MNHEY, CDR2 SMNVEV (reference sequence). The V gene lost 1 base and the J gene lost 3 bases, with 10 bases spanning the gap. CDR3 DNA: TGTGCCAGCAGTTTATTTTCTAGTCACTACGAGCAGTACTTC. This gives the protein CASSLFSSHYEQYF.

This clonotype was seen only a few times. The CDR3 region has the DNA TGTGCCAGCAGCTCGAGGGCTAGCGGTATAGCCAAAAACATTCAGTACTTC. It encodes CASSSRASGIAKNIQYF. The V call is TRBV3-1, the J call TRBJ2-4; 7 nucleotides match TRBD2. With 5 bases clipped from V and 0 bases from J, the junction kept 10 bases outside the gene matches. CDR3 size: 17 residues. Germline-derived CDR1 and CDR2 are LGHDT and YNNKEL (reference sequence). The entire variable domain, with the rest obtained from reference TRBV3-1 and TRBJ2-4, is as follows: DTAVSQTPKYLVTQMGNDKSIKCEQNLGHDTMYWYKQDSKKFLKIMFSYNNKELIINETVPNRFSPKSPDKAHLNLHINSLELGDSAVYFCASSSRASGIAKNIQYFGAGTRLSVL.

V and J are TRBV28 and TRBJ2-1; 7 bases fit TRBD1. The CDR3 contains 15 residues. Germline trimming cut 3 bases from V and 10 bases from J; bases unmatched to any gene: 12. CDR1 and CDR2 (germline): MDHEN, SYDVKM. The CDR3 region is CASSLGSRGLREQFF. The CDR3 DNA sequence: TGTGCCAGCAGTTTGGGGTCGAGGGGGCTAAGAGAGCAGTTCTTC.

In its sample, this clonotype was seen many times. The chain is built from TRBV24-1 and TRBJ2-1; possibly TRBD1 or TRBD2 for D (5 bases each). The CDR3 loop spans 12 amino acids. V was trimmed by 9 bases and J by 6 bases, leaving 11 bases between them. Germline lookup yields CDR1 KGHDR and CDR2 SFDVKD. This chain's CDR3 is CATPSGGNEQFF. The CDR3 coding sequence is TGTGCCACCCCATCTGGGGGCAATGAGCAGTTCTTC.

This clonotype appeared many times. The rearrangement uses TRBV18 and TRBJ1-1; D is undetermined. Germline V gene lookup returns CDR1 KGHSH and CDR2 LQKENI. The V gene lost 4 bases and the J gene lost 1 base, with 10 bases spanning the gap. The CDR3 length is 14 residues. The CDR3 coding sequence is TGTGCCAGCTCACTTATGGAGGGGAACACTGAAGCTTTCTTT. Amino acid sequence: CASSLMEGNTEAFF.

This clonotype was detected many times. The chain has TRBV12-3 or TRBV12-4 and TRBJ1-2; tentatively, D is TRBD1 (5 bases). The CDR3 consists of 18 residues. V shed 5 bases and J shed 2 bases, with 24 bases lying between them. CDR3 DNA sequence: TGTGCCAGCAGTCTTTGGGGCCGCAGAGTCAGCTCCAACTATGGCTACACCTTC. It yields the protein CASSLWGRRVSSNYGYTF.

The chain recombines TRBV28 with TRBJ1-6; unclear D gene. V was cut by 4 bases and J by 11 bases, with 9 bases left in between. The CDR3 has 12 residues. Germline values: CDR1 MDHEN, CDR2 SYDVKM. The CDR3 sequence: CASSSPVTPLHF. The CDR3 DNA reads as TGTGCCAGCAGTTCCCCGGTAACACCCCTCCACTTT. The variable domain in full, with the rest retrieved from reference TRBV28 and TRBJ1-6, is DVKVTQSSRYLVKRTGEKVFLECVQDMDHENMFWYRQDPGLGLRLIYFSYDVKMKEKGDIPEGYSVSREKKERFSLILESASTNQTSMYLCASSSPVTPLHFGNGTRLTVT.

This clonotype was observed many times. The rearrangement joins TRBV7-2 to TRBJ2-7; 7 bases align to TRBD2. The CDR3 is made up of 13 amino acids. CDR1 is SGHTA and CDR2 is FQGNSA in the germline V gene. The trim removed 8 bases at V and 3 bases at J, leaving 7 bases unmatched. The CDR3 region is CASGPERGYEQYF. DNA for the CDR3: TGTGCCAGCGGGCCGGAGCGGGGCTACGAGCAGTACTTC.

This clonotype was counted between two and nine times. The V call is TRBV6-5, the J call TRBJ2-7; D is possibly TRBD2 (5 bases). The V gene's germline CDR1 is MNHEY and CDR2 SVGAGI. CDR3 length: 14 residues. Trimming pared 2 bases from V and 2 bases from J, leaving 10 bases between. DNA for the CDR3: TGTGCCAGCAGTTACCGGAGGATTGCCTACGAGCAGTACTTC. Translating it yields CASSYRRIAYEQYF.

The chain carries TRBV11-2 and TRBJ1-2; D ambiguous. The V gene's germline CDR1 is SGHAT and CDR2 FQNNGV. V lost 5 bases to trimming and J lost 5 bases, with 12 bases between them. The CDR3 is made up of 13 amino acids. CDR3 nucleotides: TGTGCCAGCAGCCCGATTGGAACTTATGGCTACACCTTC. Translating it yields CASSPIGTYGYTF. The variable domain in full, with the rest retrieved from reference TRBV11-2 and TRBJ1-2, is EAGVAQSPRYKIIEKRQSVAFWCNPISGHATLYWYQQILGQGPKLLIQFQNNGVVDDSQLPKDRFSAERLKGVDSTLKIQPAKLEDSAVYLCASSPIGTYGYTFGSGTRLTVV.

The chain employs TRBV20-1 and TRBJ2-3, with a weak D call TRBD2 (5 bases). The CDR3 runs 16 residues. V gave up 0 bases and J gave up 2 bases, with 15 bases separating them. Germline assignment: CDR1 DFQATT and CDR2 SNEGSKA (reference sequence). The CDR3 is CSARDSLRGDTDTQYF. For the CDR3, the DNA is TGCAGTGCTAGAGATAGCCTACGGGGAGACACAGATACGCAGTATTTT.

The sample holds a few counts of this clonotype. The V call is TRBV7-9, the J call TRBJ2-1; the D gene is possibly TRBD2 (6 bases). Germline loops: CDR1 SEHNR, CDR2 FQNEAQ (reference sequence). This CDR3 comprises 15 residues. Trimming left V 3 bases short and J 1 base short, with 10 bases between. For the CDR3, the DNA is TGTGCCAGCAGCTTCGGGAGTGGATCCTACAATGAGCAGTTCTTC. This codes for CASSFGSGSYNEQFF.

Many counts were recorded for this clonotype. V usage is TRBV28 and J usage is TRBJ2-6; D perhaps matches TRBD1 (5 bases). The V end was cut by 5 bases, the J end by 2 bases, with 13 bases between. The CDR3 has 16 residues. Germline CDR1 and CDR2: MDHEN and SYDVKM. The CDR3 here is CASSQDQGAGANVLTF. The CDR3 coding sequence is TGTGCCAGCAGTCAGGACCAGGGCGCTGGGGCCAACGTCCTGACTTTC.

The table lists this clonotype with a few counts. The genes are TRBV19 and TRBJ1-5; D is undetermined. Trimming shortened V by 5 bases and J by 2 bases, and 7 bases separated the two germline ends. The CDR3 totals 13 residues. The germline CDR1 and CDR2 sequences are LNHDA and SQIVND (reference sequence). The CDR3: CASSYFGNQPQHF. The CDR3 coding sequence is TGTGCCAGTAGTTACTTCGGCAATCAGCCCCAGCATTTT. Based on the CDR3 plus reference TRBV19 and TRBJ1-5, the full variable domain is DGGITQSPKYLFRKEGQNVTLSCEQNLNHDAMYWYRQDPGQGLRLIYYSQIVNDFQKGDIAEGYSVSREKKESFPLTVTSAQKNPTAFYLCASSYFGNQPQHFGDGTRLSIL.

The sample holds a few counts of this clonotype. The V call is TRBV20-1, the J call TRBJ1-6; D possibly corresponds to TRBD1 (6 bases). Trimming cost V 0 bases and J 0 bases, with 15 bases left between them. CDR1 DFQATT and CDR2 SNEGSKA come from the germline V gene (reference sequence). The CDR3 contains 18 residues. CDR3 sequence (DNA): TGCAGTGCTAGAGAGGTCGACGGACAGAGCTCCTATAATTCACCCCTCCACTTT. This translates into CSAREVDGQSSYNSPLHF.

This clonotype was recorded many times. V gene TRBV6-4 combines with J gene TRBJ2-1, with D possibly being TRBD1 or TRBD2 (5 bases each). The CDR3 covers 13 residues. Germline assignment: CDR1 MRHNA and CDR2 SNTAGT. Between the trimmed V and J ends, which lost 3 bases and 5 bases, there was a span of 8 bases. In DNA, the CDR3 is TGTGCCAGCAGTGAAGGGACGAACAATGAGCAGTTCTTC. Translating gives CASSEGTNNEQFF.

This clonotype was counted many times. This chain joins TRBV28 and TRBJ1-5, with D tentatively TRBD1 (5 bases). V was clipped by 6 bases and J by 6 bases, with 15 bases between them. The CDR3 covers 14 residues. Looked up from germline, CDR1 is MDHEN and CDR2 is SYDVKM. CDR3 sequence: CASSPRRDGQPQHF. The CDR3 bases are TGTGCCAGCAGCCCGAGAAGGGACGGTCAGCCCCAGCATTTT.

Many counts were recorded for this clonotype. The chain employs TRBV28 and TRBJ1-5; the D gene is possibly TRBD1 (6 bases). Trimming removed 2 bases from V and 1 base from J, with 9 bases in between. CDR3 size: 15 residues. Germline CDR1 reads MDHEN; CDR2 reads SYDVKM. The DNA for the CDR3 is TGTGCCAGCAGTTTAGGGGGCATAAGCAATCAGCCCCAGCATTTT. It is translated as CASSLGGISNQPQHF.

The sample holds many counts of this clonotype. The chain employs TRBV18 and TRBJ2-3, with TRBD2 matching over 7 bases. Trimming at V came to 0 bases and at J to 6 bases, leaving 12 bases not matched to a gene. Per the germline V gene, CDR1 is KGHSH and CDR2 is LQKENI. This CDR3 contains 17 residues. CDR3 sequence reads: CASSPPGIAGILDTQYF. The DNA for the CDR3 is TGTGCCAGCTCACCACCGGGAATAGCGGGTATTTTGGATACGCAGTATTTT.

CDR3 DNA: TGCGCCAGCAGCTTGGAGGTCGACACAGATACGCAGTATTTT. Its protein product is CASSLEVDTDTQYF. The chain couples TRBV5-1 to TRBJ2-3; D gene unclear. The germline V gene encodes CDR1 SGHRS and CDR2 YFSETQ. The CDR3 is 14 amino acids. V dropped 0 bases and J dropped 2 bases, with 7 bases sitting between them.

The table lists this clonotype with a few counts. The V call is TRBV5-6, the J call TRBJ2-3; the match to TRBD2 covers 7 bases. The V segment lost 2 bases and the J segment 2 bases; nucleotides outside the gene matches: 8. CDR1 SGHDT and CDR2 YYEEEE come from the germline V gene. CDR3 length equals 16 residues. The chain's CDR3 is CASSFRTGGFTDTQYF. CDR3 in DNA: TGTGCCAGCAGCTTCCGGACGGGAGGTTTCACAGATACGCAGTATTTT.

This clonotype was found many times. The junction departs from germline at one end; a sequencing error may be responsible. The chain combines TRBV6-2 or TRBV6-3 with TRBJ2-2, with 8 bases lining up with TRBD2. Germline V gene lookup returns CDR1 MNHEY and CDR2 SVGEGT. The CDR3 consists of 17 residues. The CDR3 sequence: CASSYSNWWLAGGELFF. The CDR3 DNA is TGTGCAAGCAGTTACTCGAACTGGTGGCTAGCGGGCGGGGAGCTGTTTTTT.

This clonotype was found a few times. The J gene is TRBJ1-2, the V gene TRBV6-1; D not resolved. Trimming shortened V by 0 bases and J by 4 bases, and 18 bases separated the two germline ends. The CDR3 runs to 17 residues. Germline lookup yields CDR1 MNHNS and CDR2 SASEGT. The CDR3 loop is CASSEAGIGNSPYGYTF. DNA for the CDR3: TGTGCCAGCAGTGAAGCGGGCATCGGGAACTCGCCCTATGGCTACACCTTC.

This clonotype came up many times. The chain recombines TRBV11-2 with TRBJ2-6; D remains ambiguous. Germline V CDR1 and CDR2: SGHAT, FQNNGV. Trimming took 0 bases from V and 2 from J, leaving 14 bases between them. The CDR3 has 18 residues. The CDR3 bases are TGTGCCAGCAGCTTAGACAGTGGGCAGTGGACTGGGGCCAACGTCCTGACTTTC. Translation gives CASSLDSGQWTGANVLTF.

About this clonotype itself: Given a much more abundant clone one base away, this may be a read error. This chain uses TRBV24-1 with TRBJ2-7; D gene unclear. CDR3 length equals 11 residues. The germline V gene encodes CDR1 KGHDR and CDR2 SFDVKD. V lost 4 bases and J 6 bases, leaving 6 bases between the germline ends. The DNA of the CDR3 is TGTGCCACCAGTGAATGGACCGAGCAGTACTTC. Encoded protein: CATSEWTEQYF.